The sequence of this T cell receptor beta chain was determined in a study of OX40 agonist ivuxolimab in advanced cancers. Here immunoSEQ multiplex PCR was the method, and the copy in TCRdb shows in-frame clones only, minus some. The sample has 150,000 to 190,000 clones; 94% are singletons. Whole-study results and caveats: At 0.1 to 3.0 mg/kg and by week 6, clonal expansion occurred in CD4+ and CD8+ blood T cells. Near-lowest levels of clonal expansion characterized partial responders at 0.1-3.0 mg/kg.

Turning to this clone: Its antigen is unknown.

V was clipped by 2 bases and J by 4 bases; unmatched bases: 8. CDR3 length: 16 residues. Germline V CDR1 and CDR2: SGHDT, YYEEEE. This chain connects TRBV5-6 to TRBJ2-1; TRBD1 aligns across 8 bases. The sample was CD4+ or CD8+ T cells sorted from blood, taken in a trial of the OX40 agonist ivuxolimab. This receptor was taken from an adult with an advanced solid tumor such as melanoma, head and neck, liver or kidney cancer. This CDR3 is CASSFTGTGGYNEQFF. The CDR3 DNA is TGTGCCAGCAGCTTCACCGGGACAGGAGGATACAATGAGCAGTTCTTC.